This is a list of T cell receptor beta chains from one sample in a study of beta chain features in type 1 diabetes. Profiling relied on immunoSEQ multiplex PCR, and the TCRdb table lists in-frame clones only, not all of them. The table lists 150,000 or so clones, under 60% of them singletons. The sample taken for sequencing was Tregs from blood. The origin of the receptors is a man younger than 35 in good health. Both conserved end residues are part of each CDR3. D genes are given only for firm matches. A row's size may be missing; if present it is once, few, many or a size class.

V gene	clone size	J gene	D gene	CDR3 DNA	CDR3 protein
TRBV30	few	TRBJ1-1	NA	TGTGCCTGGAAGCTGAGGACTGAAGCTTTCTTT	CAWKLRTEAFF
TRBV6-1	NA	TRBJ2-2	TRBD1	TGTGCCAGCAGTGAGGACAGGGGGGGGTATCGGGAGCTGTTTTTT	CASSEDRGGYRELFF
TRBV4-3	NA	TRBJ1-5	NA	TGCGCCAGCAGCCAAGCGGCGGGGGGCCCCCAGCATTTT	CASSQAAGGPQHF
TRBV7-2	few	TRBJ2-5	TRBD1	TGTGCCAGCAGTCTAGACAGGGGGCGAGAGACCCAGTACTTC	CASSLDRGRETQYF
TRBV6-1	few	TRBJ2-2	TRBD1	TGTGCCAGCAGACGGACAGGGGGAACCGGGGAGCTGTTTTTT	CASRRTGGTGELFF
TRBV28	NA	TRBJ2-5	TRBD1	TGTGCCAGCAGGGATCGACAGGGGCGAGAGACCCAGTACTTC	CASRDRQGRETQYF
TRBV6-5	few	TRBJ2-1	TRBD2	TGTGCCAGCAGTTACATGGCGGGGGGTTTGGGTGAGCAGTTCTTC	CASSYMAGGLGEQFF
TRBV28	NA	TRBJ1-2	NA	TGTGCCAGCAGTTTGGGGGGGGACTATGGCTACACCTTC	CASSLGGDYGYTF
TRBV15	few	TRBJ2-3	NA	TGTGCCACCAGTCGACAGGTAACAGATACGCAGTATTTT	CATSRQVTDTQYF
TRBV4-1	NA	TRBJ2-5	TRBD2	TGCGCCAGCAGCCAAGATGGTGGACTAGCGGGGGTAAGAGAGACCCAGTACTTC	CASSQDGGLAGVRETQYF
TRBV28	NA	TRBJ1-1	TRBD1	TGTGCCAGCAGTTTCGGACAGGGGATCTCTGAAGCTTTCTTT	CASSFGQGISEAFF
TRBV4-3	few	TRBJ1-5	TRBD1	TGCGCCAGCAGCCATTCCCCCAGGGGGCCTCAGCCCCAGCATTTT	CASSHSPRGPQPQHF
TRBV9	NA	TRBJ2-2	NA	TGTGCCAGCAGCGCTCCGCTCCGGGACAAGAACACCGGGGAGCTGTTTTTT	CASSAPLRDKNTGELFF
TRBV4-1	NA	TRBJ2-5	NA	TGCGCCAGCAGCCAAGTTCAGCGGGAGACCCAGTACTTC	CASSQVQRETQYF
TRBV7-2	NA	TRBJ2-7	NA	TGTGCCAGCAGCTCCTTAGGTACGGGCGAGCAGTACTTC	CASSSLGTGEQYF
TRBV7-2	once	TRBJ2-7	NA	TGTGCCAGCAGCTTAAGTGGACTCTACGAGCAGTACTTC	CASSLSGLYEQYF
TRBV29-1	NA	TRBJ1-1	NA	TGCAGCGTTGTTCTCGGGTTAACTGAAGCTTTCTTT	CSVVLGLTEAFF
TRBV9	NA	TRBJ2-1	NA	TGTGCCAGCAGCGTGCTTTCTAGGCGGGATGAGCAGTTCTTC	CASSVLSRRDEQFF
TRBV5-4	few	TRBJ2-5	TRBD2	TGTGCCAGCAGCTTGGGATCGGGACTAGAGCAGTACTTC	CASSLGSGLEQYF
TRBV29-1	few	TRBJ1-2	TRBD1	TGCAGCGTTGAAGATCCATTTACAGGGGGAAGATATGGCTACACCTTC	CSVEDPFTGGRYGYTF
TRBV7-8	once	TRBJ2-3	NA	TGTGCCAGCAGCTTAGGGGTTACAGGGTGGGGCACAGATACGCAGTATTTT	CASSLGVTGWGTDTQYF
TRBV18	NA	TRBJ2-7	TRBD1	TGTGCCAGCTCACCACCCGGGACAGGGCACCTCGAGCAGTACTTC	CASSPPGTGHLEQYF
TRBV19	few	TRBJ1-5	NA	TGTGCCAGTAGTATAGTGACAGGGCCCCAGCATTTT	CASSIVTGPQHF
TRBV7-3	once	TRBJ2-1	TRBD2	TGTGCCAGCAGCCAACACCCCCGGGGGGTAATTGGTGAGCAGTTCTTC	CASSQHPRGVIGEQFF
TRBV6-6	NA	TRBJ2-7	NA	TGTGCCAGCAGCCCCGACAGGTACCTCTACGAGCAGTACTTC	CASSPDRYLYEQYF
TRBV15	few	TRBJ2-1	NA	TGTGCCACCAGCAGCAGGGTAGGCAATGAGCAGTTCTTC	CATSSRVGNEQFF
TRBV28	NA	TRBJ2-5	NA	TGTGCCAGCAGTCACAGGGTAGGGAACCAAGAGACCCAGTACTTC	CASSHRVGNQETQYF
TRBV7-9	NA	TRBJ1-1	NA	TGTGCCAGCAGCTTAGTTACAGGAGCGCAGGGCGGAGCTTTCTTT	CASSLVTGAQGGAFF
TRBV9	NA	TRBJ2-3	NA	TGTGCCAGCAGAGGAGGGACTGGATACACAGATACGCAGTATTTT	CASRGGTGYTDTQYF
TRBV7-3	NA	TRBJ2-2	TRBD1	TGTGCCAGCAGCCTAGGGACAGTTAACACCGGGGAGCTGTTTTTT	CASSLGTVNTGELFF
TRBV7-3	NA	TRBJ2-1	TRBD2	TGTGCCAGCAGCTTACGAGGGACTAGCGGGGTCGGTGAGCAGTTCTTC	CASSLRGTSGVGEQFF
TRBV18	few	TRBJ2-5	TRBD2	TGTGCCAGCTCAAGACTAGCGGGAACGGGGAATCAAGAGACCCAGTACTTC	CASSRLAGTGNQETQYF
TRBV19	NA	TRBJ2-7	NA	TGTGCCAGTAGTTACTCCCAGGGGCGCTCCTACGAGCAGTACTTC	CASSYSQGRSYEQYF
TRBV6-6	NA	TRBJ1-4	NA	TGTGCCAGCCGAACGGGGGGTGAAAAACTGTTTTTT	CASRTGGEKLFF
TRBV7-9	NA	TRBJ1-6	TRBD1	TGTGCCAGCGGCACACGGACAGGTTCGGCCCATGAGTCCCTCCACTTT	CASGTRTGSAHESLHF
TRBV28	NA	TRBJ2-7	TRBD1	TGTGCCAGCAGGAGCGGGACAGGGGCCCCCTACGAGCAGTACTTC	CASRSGTGAPYEQYF
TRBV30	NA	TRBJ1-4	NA	TGTGCCTGGAGTGTTGGGGGGGGTGAAAAACTGTTTTTT	CAWSVGGGEKLFF
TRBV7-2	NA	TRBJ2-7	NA	TGTGCCAGCAGCCCGAATCGGGAAACTAACGAGCAGTACTTC	CASSPNRETNEQYF
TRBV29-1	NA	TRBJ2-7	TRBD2	TGCAGCGTTGGGGCTAGCGGCTACGAGCAGTACTTC	CSVGASGYEQYF
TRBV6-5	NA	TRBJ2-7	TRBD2	TGTGCCAGCAGTACTAGCGGGGGGGCCTACGAGCAGTACTTC	CASSTSGGAYEQYF
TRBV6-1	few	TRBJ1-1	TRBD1	TGTGCCAGCAGTGAACAGGGGGCGGCCACTGAAGCTTTCTTT	CASSEQGAATEAFF